Sequencing of this T cell receptor beta chain was carried out in a study of T cell responses to AZD1222 COVID-19 vaccine. The CDR3 runs 13 residues. Germline CDR1 SQVTM, CDR2 ANQGSEA. Trimming took 8 bases from V and 4 from J, leaving 16 bases between them. Clones were sequenced by immunoSEQ multiplex PCR, and TCRdb holds only the in-frame ones, with some missing. The sample has roughly 80,000 clones, 90% seen once. The TCR sequence derives from an adult who received the AZD1222 COVID-19 vaccine. This sequence joins TRBV29-1 and TRBJ2-3; D possibly corresponds to TRBD2 (6 bases). This specimen consisted of peripheral blood, obtained 28 days after the second AZD1222 dose. CDR3 loop: CSTGAGRPDTQYF. The CDR3 region has the DNA TGCAGCACCGGAGCGGGCCGGCCAGATACGCAGTATTTT.